A selection of T cell receptor beta chains follows, all from one sample in a study of CD8+CD57+ T cells in acquired aplastic anemia. TCRdb itself ran the reads through MiXCR, one entry per CDR3 protein. The data contain under 200,000 distinct CDR3 sequences, about two thirds of them singletons. Sequencing was performed on sorted CD4+, CD8+, or CD8+CD57+ T cells (not recorded which) from PBMCs. These receptors were collected from a human donor with aplastic anemia. Each CDR3 is given with its conserved first and last residue. The D gene is left open where the match is weak. Part of the rows lack a size; the others show once, few, many or a class for expanded clones.

CDR3 protein: CATSRGPVVMTQYF; CDR3 DNA: TGTGCCACTAGCAGAGGGCCGGTCGTGATGACGCAGTATTTT; D gene: -; clone size: -; J gene: TRBJ2-3; V gene: TRBV15
CDR3 protein: CASRGKDRVADTQYF; CDR3 DNA: TGTGCCAGCAGAGGGAAGGACAGGGTCGCAGATACGCAGTATTTT; D gene: TRBD1; clone size: -; J gene: TRBJ2-3; V gene: TRBV7-9
CDR3 protein: CASTLRRMNTEAFF; CDR3 DNA: TGTGCCAGCACCCTAAGAAGAATGAACACTGAAGCTTTCTTT; D gene: -; clone size: -; J gene: TRBJ1-1; V gene: TRBV2
CDR3 protein: CASSLVGSQPQHF; CDR3 DNA: TGTGCCAGCAGCTTAGTGGGGAGCCAGCCCCAGCATTTT; D gene: -; clone size: once; J gene: TRBJ1-5; V gene: TRBV7-2
CDR3 protein: CASSQGADYGYTF; CDR3 DNA: TGTGCCAGCAGCCAGGGAGCGGACTATGGCTACACCTTC; D gene: -; clone size: -; J gene: TRBJ1-2; V gene: TRBV14
CDR3 protein: CASSFRQGSITEQYF; CDR3 DNA: TGCGCCAGCAGCTTCCGACAGGGATCTATTACGGAGCAGTACTTC; D gene: TRBD1; clone size: -; J gene: TRBJ2-7; V gene: TRBV5-1
CDR3 protein: CSASRGHGETQYF; CDR3 DNA: TGCAGTGCTAGCAGGGGGCACGGGGAGACCCAGTACTTC; D gene: TRBD1; clone size: -; J gene: TRBJ2-5; V gene: TRBV20-1
CDR3 protein: CSARLAGGTYEQYF; CDR3 DNA: TGCAGTGCCCGACTAGCGGGGGGGACCTACGAGCAGTACTTC; D gene: TRBD2; clone size: -; J gene: TRBJ2-7; V gene: TRBV20-1
CDR3 protein: CASSYSRQLQAFF; CDR3 DNA: TGTGCCAGCAGTTACTCGAGACAGCTTCAAGCTTTCTTT; D gene: -; clone size: once; J gene: TRBJ1-1; V gene: TRBV6-5
CDR3 protein: CSVYVSYNEQFF; CDR3 DNA: TGCAGCGTTTACGTCTCCTACAATGAGCAGTTCTTC; D gene: -; clone size: few; J gene: TRBJ2-1; V gene: TRBV29-1
CDR3 protein: CASSYLQGVEYEQYF; CDR3 DNA: TGCGCCAGCAGCTACCTCCAGGGGGTAGAGTACGAGCAGTACTTC; D gene: TRBD1; clone size: -; J gene: TRBJ2-7; V gene: TRBV5-1
CDR3 protein: CAIPGAGRYEQYF; CDR3 DNA: TGTGCCATCCCGGGGGCAGGTCGGTACGAGCAGTACTTC; D gene: -; clone size: -; J gene: TRBJ2-7; V gene: TRBV24-1
CDR3 protein: CATSESITDTQYF; CDR3 DNA: TGTGCCACCAGTGAGTCGATTACAGATACGCAGTATTTT; D gene: -; clone size: -; J gene: TRBJ2-3; V gene: TRBV10-3
CDR3 protein: CASSQGAGGPTDTQYF; CDR3 DNA: TGTGCCAGCAGCCAAGGGGCGGGGGGGCCCACAGATACGCAGTATTTT; D gene: TRBD2; clone size: -; J gene: TRBJ2-3; V gene: TRBV7-2
CDR3 protein: CASSREQALRTDTQYF; CDR3 DNA: TGTGCCAGCAGCCGTGAGCAGGCGCTGCGCACAGATACGCAGTATTTT; D gene: -; clone size: -; J gene: TRBJ2-3; V gene: TRBV5-4
CDR3 protein: CASSVATGESSYGYTF; CDR3 DNA: TGCGCCAGCAGCGTAGCGACAGGGGAGAGTAGCTATGGCTACACCTTC; D gene: TRBD1; clone size: -; J gene: TRBJ1-2; V gene: TRBV5-1
CDR3 protein: CASSTRQDSYEQYF; CDR3 DNA: TGTGCCAGCAGTACCCGACAGGACTCCTACGAGCAGTACTTC; D gene: -; clone size: -; J gene: TRBJ2-7; V gene: TRBV27
CDR3 protein: CASSPSVTGELFF; CDR3 DNA: TGTGCCAGCAGCCCGTCAGTTACCGGGGAGCTGTTTTTT; D gene: -; clone size: -; J gene: TRBJ2-2; V gene: TRBV7-6
CDR3 protein: CASVRDRGQKLFF; CDR3 DNA: TGTGCCAGCGTTAGGGACAGGGGCCAAAAACTGTTTTTT; D gene: TRBD1; clone size: -; J gene: TRBJ1-4; V gene: TRBV2
CDR3 protein: CATSRTGTSGYEQYF; CDR3 DNA: TGTGCCACCAGCAGGACCGGGACTAGCGGCTACGAGCAGTACTTC; D gene: TRBD2; clone size: -; J gene: TRBJ2-7; V gene: TRBV15
CDR3 protein: CASSLYGVKYEQYF; CDR3 DNA: TGTGCCAGCAGCTTATATGGGGTGAAGTACGAGCAGTACTTC; D gene: -; clone size: -; J gene: TRBJ2-7; V gene: TRBV7-8
CDR3 protein: CASSGISGSTEQFF; CDR3 DNA: TGTGCCAGCAGCGGGATATCGGGTAGCACTGAGCAGTTCTTC; D gene: -; clone size: -; J gene: TRBJ2-1; V gene: TRBV9
CDR3 protein: CSARDLRETQYF; CDR3 DNA: TGCAGTGCTAGAGATTTAAGGGAGACCCAGTACTTC; D gene: -; clone size: -; J gene: TRBJ2-5; V gene: TRBV20-1
CDR3 protein: CSATVGVNEQFF; CDR3 DNA: TGCAGCGCGACCGTCGGTGTCAATGAGCAGTTCTTC; D gene: -; clone size: -; J gene: TRBJ2-1; V gene: TRBV29-1
CDR3 protein: CASSFPLQGVNVLTF; CDR3 DNA: TGTGCCAGCAGCTTCCCACTACAGGGGGTGAACGTCCTGACTTTC; D gene: TRBD1; clone size: -; J gene: TRBJ2-6; V gene: TRBV7-2
CDR3 protein: CATSSNGQGASYEQYF; CDR3 DNA: TGTGCCACCAGCAGTAACGGACAGGGGGCGTCCTACGAGCAGTACTTC; D gene: TRBD1; clone size: -; J gene: TRBJ2-7; V gene: TRBV15
CDR3 protein: CSARESFTGGNWNTDTQYF; CDR3 DNA: TGCAGTGCTAGAGAGTCGTTCACAGGGGGAAACTGGAACACAGATACGCAGTATTTT; D gene: TRBD1; clone size: -; J gene: TRBJ2-3; V gene: TRBV20-1
CDR3 protein: CASSQTAYGYTF; CDR3 DNA: TGTGCCAGCAGCCAGACGGCTTATGGCTACACCTTC; D gene: -; clone size: -; J gene: TRBJ1-2; V gene: TRBV7-9
CDR3 protein: CASGQGYTEQLF; CDR3 DNA: TGTGCCAGCGGACAGGGCTACACTGAGCAGCTCTTC; D gene: TRBD1; clone size: -; J gene: TRBJ2-1; V gene: TRBV19
CDR3 protein: CATSEVAGLIHEQFF; CDR3 DNA: TGTGCCACCAGTGAGGTAGCGGGGCTGATCCATGAGCAGTTCTTC; D gene: TRBD2; clone size: -; J gene: TRBJ2-1; V gene: TRBV24-1
CDR3 protein: CASSTFYPEGGGYTF; CDR3 DNA: TGTGCCAGCAGCACCTTTTACCCGGAGGGCGGGGGCTACACCTTC; D gene: -; clone size: -; J gene: TRBJ1-2; V gene: TRBV7-9
CDR3 protein: CASSPYRRLAGVYTDTQYF; CDR3 DNA: TGTGCCAGCAGCCCTTATCGCCGACTAGCGGGGGTTTACACAGATACGCAGTATTTT; D gene: TRBD2; clone size: -; J gene: TRBJ2-3; V gene: TRBV7-4
CDR3 protein: CSVERTSGYNEQFF; CDR3 DNA: TGCAGCGTTGAACGGACTAGCGGATACAATGAGCAGTTCTTC; D gene: TRBD2; clone size: -; J gene: TRBJ2-1; V gene: TRBV29-1
CDR3 protein: CSVDRGYEQYF; CDR3 DNA: TGCAGCGTTGACAGGGGGTACGAGCAGTACTTC; D gene: TRBD1; clone size: -; J gene: TRBJ2-7; V gene: TRBV29-1
CDR3 protein: CSARGLAGSANTGELFF; CDR3 DNA: TGCAGTGCTAGGGGACTAGCCGGATCCGCGAACACCGGGGAGCTGTTTTTT; D gene: TRBD2; clone size: -; J gene: TRBJ2-2; V gene: TRBV20-1
CDR3 protein: CSVEDWTGRNEQFF; CDR3 DNA: TGCAGCGTTGAAGATTGGACAGGGCGTAATGAGCAGTTCTTC; D gene: TRBD1; clone size: -; J gene: TRBJ2-1; V gene: TRBV29-1
CDR3 protein: CASSPGLAGGPYNEQFF; CDR3 DNA: TGTGCCAGCAGCCCCGGACTAGCGGGGGGGCCGTACAATGAGCAGTTCTTC; D gene: TRBD2; clone size: -; J gene: TRBJ2-1; V gene: TRBV14
CDR3 protein: CASSAMTGRQETQYF; CDR3 DNA: TGTGCCAGCAGTGCAATGACAGGGCGTCAAGAGACCCAGTACTTC; D gene: TRBD1; clone size: -; J gene: TRBJ2-5; V gene: TRBV6-1
CDR3 protein: CASSRDFDTQYF; CDR3 DNA: TGTGCCAGTAGTCGGGACTTCGATACGCAGTATTTT; D gene: -; clone size: -; J gene: TRBJ2-3; V gene: TRBV19
CDR3 protein: CASSSGMGSNQPQHF; CDR3 DNA: TGTGCCAGCAGTAGCGGGATGGGTAGCAATCAGCCCCAGCATTTT; D gene: -; clone size: -; J gene: TRBJ1-5; V gene: TRBV27
CDR3 protein: CASSDGSTDTQYF; CDR3 DNA: TGTGCCAGCAGTGACGGGAGCACAGATACGCAGTATTTT; D gene: -; clone size: few; J gene: TRBJ2-3; V gene: TRBV6-4
CDR3 protein: CASSQNQGSYNSPLHF; CDR3 DNA: TGTGCCAGCAGCCAAAATCAGGGCTCCTATAATTCACCCCTCCACTTT; D gene: -; clone size: -; J gene: TRBJ1-6; V gene: TRBV7-3
CDR3 protein: CASSSDRGLLGYTF; CDR3 DNA: TGTGCCAGCAGCTCGGACAGGGGGCTCTTGGGCTACACCTTC; D gene: TRBD1; clone size: -; J gene: TRBJ1-2; V gene: TRBV7-2
CDR3 protein: CASSATGRNTEAFF; CDR3 DNA: TGTGCCAGCAGTGCGACAGGACGGAACACTGAAGCTTTCTTT; D gene: -; clone size: -; J gene: TRBJ1-1; V gene: TRBV7-9
CDR3 protein: CASGGVMEQFF; CDR3 DNA: TGTGCCAGCGGTGGGGTAATGGAGCAGTTCTTC; D gene: -; clone size: -; J gene: TRBJ2-1; V gene: TRBV9
CDR3 protein: CASSEPYGDLATNEKLFF; CDR3 DNA: TGTGCCAGCAGTGAACCCTACGGGGACCTTGCAACTAATGAAAAACTGTTTTTT; D gene: -; clone size: -; J gene: TRBJ1-4; V gene: TRBV6-5
CDR3 protein: CASSLYRGQPQHF; CDR3 DNA: TGTGCCAGCAGCTTATACAGGGGTCAGCCCCAGCATTTT; D gene: TRBD1; clone size: -; J gene: TRBJ1-5; V gene: TRBV5-5
CDR3 protein: CASFHYTGELFF; CDR3 DNA: TGTGCCAGCTTCCACTACACCGGGGAGCTGTTTTTT; D gene: -; clone size: -; J gene: TRBJ2-2; V gene: TRBV7-9
CDR3 protein: CASSLTSQQPAFF; CDR3 DNA: TGTGCCAGCAGTTTAACCTCCCAGCAGCCAGCTTTCTTT; D gene: -; clone size: -; J gene: TRBJ1-1; V gene: TRBV12-3/TRBV12-4
CDR3 protein: CASGSSYNEQFF; CDR3 DNA: TGTGCCAGCGGGAGCTCCTACAATGAGCAGTTCTTC; D gene: -; clone size: -; J gene: TRBJ2-1; V gene: TRBV5-6
CDR3 protein: CATSSTVQGYEKLFF; CDR3 DNA: TGTGCCACCAGCAGCACTGTCCAGGGTTATGAAAAACTGTTTTTT; D gene: -; clone size: -; J gene: TRBJ1-4; V gene: TRBV2
CDR3 protein: CASSGGGTYQPQHF; CDR3 DNA: TGTGCCAGCAGTGGAGGGGGGACCTATCAGCCCCAGCATTTT; D gene: -; clone size: -; J gene: TRBJ1-5; V gene: TRBV2
CDR3 protein: CASSFLVGSPLHF; CDR3 DNA: TGTGCCAGCAGCTTTCTGGTCGGCTCACCCCTCCACTTT; D gene: -; clone size: -; J gene: TRBJ1-6; V gene: TRBV7-2
CDR3 protein: CSANNREMANTGELFF; CDR3 DNA: TGCAGTGCTAACAACAGGGAAATGGCGAACACCGGGGAGCTGTTTTTT; D gene: -; clone size: once; J gene: TRBJ2-2; V gene: TRBV20-1